This paragraph reports one TCR beta chain. The data are from a study of cytomegalovirus exposure and HLA in healthy donors. The primer mix had 60 Vbeta and 13 Jbeta primers. The method was immunoSEQ multiplex PCR; TCRdb's version includes in-frame clones alone and lacks a portion of them. The table includes over 150,000 clones, under 85% detected once. The origin of this receptor is a male donor in good health and CMV-seronegative. Sequencing was done on a sample of PBMCs.

CDR3 in amino acids: CASSPRGTVYSYTF. CDR3 in DNA: TGTGCCAGCAGCCCACGCGGGACAGTATACAGCTACACCTTC. J is TRBJ1-2 and V is TRBV28; TRBD1 matches at 7 bases. This CDR3 region has 14 residues. CDR1 MDHEN and CDR2 SYDVKM come from the germline V gene. V shed 6 bases and J 9 bases; nucleotides not matched to a gene: 13.